The following is a T cell receptor (beta chain) sequence with its context. Its specificity is not known. The TCRbeta library was prepared with unique molecular identifiers. Each CDR3 protein gets one entry after TCRdb re-called the PCR reads with MiXCR. The sample lists over 400,000 distinct CDR3 sequences; roughly two fifths were seen once. This specimen comes from a study of T-cell reconstitution after alpha-beta-depleted transplantation in children. The study's findings and limits: Several hundred graft clones that had expanded were reportedly the source of alpha-beta T cells about two months after transplant.

The V and J ends lost 5 bases and 14 bases respectively, with 14 bases between them. Germline CDR1 and CDR2: MNHNY and SVGAGI (reference sequence). The CDR3 has 11 residues. The chain recombines TRBV6-6 with TRBJ2-3; D uncertain. The clonotype was recovered from a girl aged 2 to 9 with aplastic anemia, due to receive a stem cell transplant. The sample consisted of PBMCs, taken before TCRalphabeta/CD19-depleted stem cell transplant. In DNA, the CDR3 is TGTGCCAGCAGTCTGCAGGCGAAGTGGTATTTT. Amino acid sequence: CASSLQAKWYF.